These T cell receptor beta chains were read from a single sample in a study of T cells in Graves' hyperthyroidism and ophthalmopathy. TCRdb reprocessed the multiplex PCR reads via MiXCR and lists one record per CDR3 protein. The sample includes under 450,000 distinct CDR3 sequences, about 13% seen only once; the top ten take more than 20%. The sequenced sample was blood. The receptors here all came from a man aged 25-45 years with Graves' hyperthyroidism that later progressed to Graves' ophthalmopathy. Both conserved end residues are part of each CDR3. D genes are given only for firm matches. The size entry is marked missing in some rows and otherwise reads once, few, many or a size class.

abundance	v_gene	d_gene	j_gene	CDR3aa	CDR3nt
few	TRBV10-2	.	TRBJ1-5	CASSSRDNQPQHF	TGCGCCAGCAGTTCGAGGGACAATCAGCCCCAGCATTTT
.	TRBV12-3/TRBV12-4	.	TRBJ2-1	CASSFSSGQFF	TGTGCCAGCAGTTTTAGTTCTGGGCAGTTCTTC
many	TRBV5-1	TRBD2	TRBJ2-3	CASSPGLAGGTDTQYF	TGCGCCAGCAGCCCGGGACTAGCGGGGGGCACAGATACGCAGTATTTT
few	TRBV5-1	.	TRBJ1-2	CASSLSVGNYGYTF	TGCGCCAGCAGCCTATCGGTTGGCAACTATGGCTACACCTTC
few	TRBV30	.	TRBJ2-1	CAWSRASNEQFF	TGTGCCTGGAGTAGGGCCTCCAATGAGCAGTTCTTC
many	TRBV6-5	.	TRBJ2-5	CASSYTHVRDREQVGQETQYF	TGTGCCAGCAGTTACACGCATGTCCGGGACCGAGAACAGGTGGGCCAAGAGACCCAGTACTTC
.	TRBV6-1	.	TRBJ2-1	CASSQTHGRNEQFF	TGCGCCAGCAGTCAGACCCACGGGCGAAATGAGCAGTTCTTC
many	TRBV6-1	.	TRBJ1-1	CASSLRPSSDTEAFF	TGTGCCAGCAGCCTCCGACCCTCGTCGGACACTGAAGCTTTCTTT
few	TRBV4-1	.	TRBJ2-7	CASSISRDNYEQYF	TGCGCCAGCAGCATATCCCGGGACAACTACGAGCAGTACTTC
.	TRBV10-3	.	TRBJ2-7	CAISGTGYEQYF	TGTGCCATCAGTGGAACAGGCTACGAGCAGTACTTC
many	TRBV20-1	TRBD1	TRBJ2-7	CSASPRDRGLYEQYF	TGCAGTGCTAGCCCCCGGGACAGGGGCTTGTACGAGCAGTACTTC
many	TRBV12-3/TRBV12-4	TRBD2	TRBJ2-1	CASRGWTSGNEQFF	TGTGCCAGCAGGGGTTGGACTAGCGGAAATGAGCAGTTCTTC
.	TRBV19	.	TRBJ1-5	CATMGLGGTQPQHF	TGTGCCACCATGGGCCTCGGAGGTACTCAGCCCCAGCATTTT
many	TRBV5-1	TRBD1	TRBJ1-2	CASSSLQGAEGGYTF	TGCGCCAGCAGCTCACTACAGGGGGCCGAAGGTGGCTACACCTTC
many	TRBV5-1	TRBD1	TRBJ1-5	CASSEQGASNQPQHF	TGCGCCAGCAGCGAACAGGGGGCGAGTAATCAGCCCCAGCATTTT
.	TRBV15	.	TRBJ1-6	CATSRAMDGNSPLHF	TGTGCCACCAGCCGAGCGATGGACGGTAATTCACCCCTCCACTTT
many	TRBV12-3/TRBV12-4	TRBD1	TRBJ2-5	CASSLSIEGQGVQETQYF	TGTGCCAGCAGTTTATCGATTGAGGGACAGGGGGTACAAGAGACCCAGTACTTC
many	TRBV18	.	TRBJ1-6	CASSPASGVSPLHF	TGTGCCAGCTCACCAGCTTCCGGGGTTTCACCCCTCCACTTT